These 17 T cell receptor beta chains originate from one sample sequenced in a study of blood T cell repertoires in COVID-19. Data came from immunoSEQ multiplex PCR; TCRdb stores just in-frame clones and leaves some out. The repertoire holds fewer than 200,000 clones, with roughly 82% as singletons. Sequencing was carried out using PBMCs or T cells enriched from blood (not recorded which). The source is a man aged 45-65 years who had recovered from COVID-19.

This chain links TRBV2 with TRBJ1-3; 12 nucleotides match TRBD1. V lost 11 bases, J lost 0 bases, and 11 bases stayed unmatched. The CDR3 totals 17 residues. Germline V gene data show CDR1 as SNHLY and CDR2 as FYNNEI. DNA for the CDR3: TGTGCCTCCCTCGGAGGGGACAGGGGGCTCTCTGGAAACACCATATATTTT. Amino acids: CASLGGDRGLSGNTIYF.

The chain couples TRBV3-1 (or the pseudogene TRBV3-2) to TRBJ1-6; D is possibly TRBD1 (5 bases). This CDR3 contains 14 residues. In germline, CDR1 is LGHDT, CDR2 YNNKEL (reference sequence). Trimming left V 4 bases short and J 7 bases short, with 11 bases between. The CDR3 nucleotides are TGTGCCAGCAGCCTCGGAGGGGTGAATTCACCCCTCCACTTT. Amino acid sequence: CASSLGGVNSPLHF.

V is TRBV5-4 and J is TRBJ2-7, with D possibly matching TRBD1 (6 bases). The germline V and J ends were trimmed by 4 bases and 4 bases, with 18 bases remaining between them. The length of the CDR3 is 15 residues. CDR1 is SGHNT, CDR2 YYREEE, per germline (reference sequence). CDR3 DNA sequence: TGTGCCAGCAGCCCGGAATCCGGGACATTTTACGAGCAGTACTTC. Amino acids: CASSPESGTFYEQYF.

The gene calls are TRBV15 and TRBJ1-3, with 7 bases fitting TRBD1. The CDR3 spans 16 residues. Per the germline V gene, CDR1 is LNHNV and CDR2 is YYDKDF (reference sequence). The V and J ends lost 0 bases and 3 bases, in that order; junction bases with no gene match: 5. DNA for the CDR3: TGTGCCACCAGCAGAGATTGGGCAGGGGGTGGAAACACCATATATTTT. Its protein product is CATSRDWAGGGNTIYF.

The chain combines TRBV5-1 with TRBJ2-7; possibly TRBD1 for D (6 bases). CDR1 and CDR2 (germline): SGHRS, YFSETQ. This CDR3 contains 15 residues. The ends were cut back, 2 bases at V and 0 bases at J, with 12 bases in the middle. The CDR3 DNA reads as TGCGCCAGCAGCTTTGCAGACAGGAGCTCCTACGAGCAGTACTTC. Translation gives CASSFADRSSYEQYF.

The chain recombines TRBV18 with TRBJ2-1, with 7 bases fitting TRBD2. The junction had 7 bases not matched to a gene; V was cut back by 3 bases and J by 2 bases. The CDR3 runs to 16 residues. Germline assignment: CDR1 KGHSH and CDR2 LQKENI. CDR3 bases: TGTGCCAGCTCACCGCCTAGCGGAAAAACCTACAATGAGCAGTTCTTC. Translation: CASSPPSGKTYNEQFF.

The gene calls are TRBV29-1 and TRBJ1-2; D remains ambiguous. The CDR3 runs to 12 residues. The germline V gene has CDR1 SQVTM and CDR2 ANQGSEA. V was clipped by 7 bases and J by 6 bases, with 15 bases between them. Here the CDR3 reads CSGENMRDGYTF. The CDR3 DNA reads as TGCAGCGGAGAAAACATGAGGGATGGCTACACCTTC.

CDR3 in amino acids: CASSIGEGLPSYEQYF. The CDR3 DNA reads TGTGCCAGTAGTATAGGGGAGGGCCTCCCTTCCTACGAGCAGTACTTC. This chain joins TRBV19 and TRBJ2-7; 7 bases line up with TRBD2. Germline loops: CDR1 LNHDA, CDR2 SQIVND (reference sequence). The CDR3 totals 16 residues. Germline trimming cut 1 base from V and 1 base from J; bases unmatched to any gene: 7.

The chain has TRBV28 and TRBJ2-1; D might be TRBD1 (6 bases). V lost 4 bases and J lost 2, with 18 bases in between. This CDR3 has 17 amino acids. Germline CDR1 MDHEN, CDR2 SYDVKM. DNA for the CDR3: TGTGCCAGCAGTTCCAAACAGGGAATGAGGCCCTACAATGAGCAGTTCTTC. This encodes CASSSKQGMRPYNEQFF.

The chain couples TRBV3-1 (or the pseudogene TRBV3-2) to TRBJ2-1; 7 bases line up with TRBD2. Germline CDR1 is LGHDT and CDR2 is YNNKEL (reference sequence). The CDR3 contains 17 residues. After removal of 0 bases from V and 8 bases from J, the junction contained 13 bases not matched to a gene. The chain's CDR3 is CASSQEFIRGVTHEQFF. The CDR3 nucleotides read TGTGCCAGCAGCCAAGAGTTTATCCGGGGGGTCACACATGAGCAGTTCTTC.

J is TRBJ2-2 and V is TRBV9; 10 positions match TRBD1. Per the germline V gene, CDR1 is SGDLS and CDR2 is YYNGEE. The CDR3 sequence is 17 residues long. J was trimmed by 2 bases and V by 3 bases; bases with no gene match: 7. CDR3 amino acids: CASSERQGAVNTGELFF. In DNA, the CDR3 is TGTGCCAGCAGCGAGAGACAGGGGGCCGTAAACACCGGGGAGCTGTTTTTT.

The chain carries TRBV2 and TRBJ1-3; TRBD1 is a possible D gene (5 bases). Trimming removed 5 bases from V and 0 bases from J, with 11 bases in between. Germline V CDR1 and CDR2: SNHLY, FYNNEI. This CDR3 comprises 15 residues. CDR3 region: CASSLGTISGNTIYF. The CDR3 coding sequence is TGTGCCAGCAGTTTAGGGACTATCTCTGGAAACACCATATATTTT.

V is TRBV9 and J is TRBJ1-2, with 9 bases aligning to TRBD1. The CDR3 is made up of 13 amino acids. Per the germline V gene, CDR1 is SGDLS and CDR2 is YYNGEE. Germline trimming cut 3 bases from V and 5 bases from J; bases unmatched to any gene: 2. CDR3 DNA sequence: TGTGCCAGCAGCGACGGACAGGGGTATGGCTACACCTTC. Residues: CASSDGQGYGYTF.

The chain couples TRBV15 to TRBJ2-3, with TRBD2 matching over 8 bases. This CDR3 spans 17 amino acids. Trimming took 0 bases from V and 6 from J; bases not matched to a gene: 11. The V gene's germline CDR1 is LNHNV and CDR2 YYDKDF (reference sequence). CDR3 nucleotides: TGTGCCACCAGCAGAGATAGGGCTAGCGGGCGCGTGGATACGCAGTATTTT. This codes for CATSRDRASGRVDTQYF.

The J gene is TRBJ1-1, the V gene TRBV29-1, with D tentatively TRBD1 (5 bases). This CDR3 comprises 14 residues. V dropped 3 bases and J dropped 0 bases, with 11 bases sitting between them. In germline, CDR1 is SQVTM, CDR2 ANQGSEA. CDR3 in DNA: TGCAGCGTTGAGGTTTGGGGGGTGAACACTGAAGCTTTCTTT. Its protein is CSVEVWGVNTEAFF. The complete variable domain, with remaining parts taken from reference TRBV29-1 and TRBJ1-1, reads SAVISQKPSRDICQRGTSLTIQCQVDSQVTMMFWYRQQPGQSLTLIATANQGSEATYESGFVIDKFPISRPNLTFSTLTVSNMSPEDSSIYLCSVEVWGVNTEAFFGQGTRLTVV.

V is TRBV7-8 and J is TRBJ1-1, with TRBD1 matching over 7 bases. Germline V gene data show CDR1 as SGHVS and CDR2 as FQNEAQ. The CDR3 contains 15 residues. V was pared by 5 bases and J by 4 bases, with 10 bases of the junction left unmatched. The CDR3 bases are TGTGCCAGCAGCCTACGACAGGGAATTGGCACTGAAGCTTTCTTT. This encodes CASSLRQGIGTEAFF.

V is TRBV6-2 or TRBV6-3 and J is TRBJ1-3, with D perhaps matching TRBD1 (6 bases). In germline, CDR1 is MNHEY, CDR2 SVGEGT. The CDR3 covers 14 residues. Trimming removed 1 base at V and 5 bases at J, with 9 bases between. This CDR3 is CASSYLGQRNTIYF. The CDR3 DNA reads TGTGCCAGCAGTTACTTAGGACAGAGAAACACCATATATTTT.